Shown below are 30 T cell receptor beta chains from a single sample sequenced in a study of radiation and T cells in renal cell carcinoma. The time point denotes: baseline pretreatment blood. This sample's treatment: 15 Gy SBRT to primary tumor, nephrectomy 4 weeks later. TCRdb's copy holds only in-frame clones and misses some; the assay was immunoSEQ multiplex PCR. The repertoire has 130,000 or so clones, 70% to 90% of them found once; the top ten carry roughly 25%. This sample comprised blood, obtained from a patient whose treatment included radiotherapy and nephrectomy. Every receptor here comes from a woman aged 50 to 60 with renal cell carcinoma.

The chain has TRBV6-1 and TRBJ1-5; TRBD1 is a possible D gene (5 bases). V lost 8 bases, J lost 3 bases, and 17 bases lay in between. Germline loops: CDR1 MNHNS, CDR2 SASEGT. The CDR3 loop spans 15 amino acids. As DNA, the CDR3 is TGTGCCAGCCGGGAGGTGGCGGGGGTCAATCAGCCCCAGCATTTT. Translating gives CASREVAGVNQPQHF.

This clone appeared a few times. V is TRBV19 and J is TRBJ1-1; possible D gene TRBD1, 5 bases. This CDR3 contains 15 residues. The germline V and J ends were trimmed by 6 bases and 0 bases, with 14 bases remaining between them. Germline CDR1 LNHDA, CDR2 SQIVND (reference sequence). The chain's CDR3 is CASSTQGRLNTEAFF. Here the CDR3 DNA reads TGTGCCAGTAGCACTCAGGGACGGTTGAACACTGAAGCTTTCTTT.

This sequence joins TRBV2 and TRBJ2-7; weak D call: TRBD1 (5 bases). Germline CDR1 reads SNHLY; CDR2 reads FYNNEI. The CDR3 is 12 amino acids. V was pared by 5 bases and J by 2 bases, with 7 bases between. CDR3 nucleotides: TGTGCCAGCAGTTCAGGGCCCTACGAGCAGTACTTC. Encoded protein: CASSSGPYEQYF.

This sequence joins TRBV2 and TRBJ2-3; D is perhaps TRBD1 (5 bases). The CDR3 is 16 amino acids. Trimming left V 2 bases short and J 0 bases short, with 12 bases between. In germline, CDR1 is SNHLY, CDR2 FYNNEI. The CDR3 is CASSESGRESTDTQYF. DNA of the CDR3: TGTGCCAGCAGTGAATCGGGCAGGGAAAGCACAGATACGCAGTATTTT.

J is TRBJ2-5 and V is TRBV4-1; D may be TRBD2 (6 bases). CDR3 size: 14 residues. CDR1 is MGHRA, CDR2 YSYEKL, per germline. The V end was cut by 4 bases, the J end by 4 bases, with 13 bases between. The CDR3 DNA reads TGCGCCAGCAGCCGAGGACTAACGGGAGAGACCCAGTACTTC. Its translation: CASSRGLTGETQYF.

The rearrangement joins TRBV5-1 to TRBJ2-7, with 7 positions matching TRBD1. The CDR3 spans 14 residues. Germline CDR1 is SGHRS and CDR2 is YFSETQ. V trimming: 0 bases; J trimming: 4 bases; junction bases outside the gene matches: 4. Here the CDR3 reads CASSLEEGAYEQYF. The CDR3 DNA is TGCGCCAGCAGCTTGGAAGAGGGGGCTTACGAGCAGTACTTC.

This clone was recorded once. The V and J genes are TRBV6-5 and TRBJ2-3; 7 nucleotides align to TRBD1. The germline V gene encodes CDR1 MNHEY and CDR2 SVGAGI. The CDR3 loop spans 13 amino acids. With V trimmed by 6 bases and J by 6 bases, 6 bases remained unmatched. CDR3 DNA sequence: TGTGCCAGCAGGTCGACAGGGACCGATACGCAGTATTTT. It codes for CASRSTGTDTQYF.

The chain combines TRBV2 with TRBJ1-4; D gene ambiguous. V gave up 6 bases and J gave up 2 bases, with 13 bases separating them. In germline, CDR1 is SNHLY, CDR2 FYNNEI. The CDR3 runs to 15 residues. The CDR3 region has the DNA TGTGCCAGCAGCCGAAGGATGGGGACTAATGAAAAACTGTTTTTT. As protein: CASSRRMGTNEKLFF.

The chain recombines TRBV13 with TRBJ1-2; D gene unclear. Trimming removed 5 bases from V and 5 bases from J, with 15 bases in between. In germline, CDR1 is PRHDT, CDR2 FYEKMQ (reference sequence). This CDR3 has 14 residues. The chain's CDR3 is CASSASGAGYGYTF. The CDR3 DNA reads as TGTGCCAGCAGCGCATCAGGAGCGGGGTATGGCTACACCTTC. Full variable domain (rest looked up from reference TRBV13 and TRBJ1-2): AAGVIQSPRHLIKEKRETATLKCYPIPRHDTVYWYQQGPGQDPQFLISFYEKMQSDKGSIPDRFSAQQFSDYHSELNMSSLELGDSALYFCASSASGAGYGYTFGSGTRLTVV.

The genes are TRBV4-1 and TRBJ2-3; 9 bases fit TRBD2. V lost 4 bases, J lost 5 bases, and 7 bases stayed unmatched. This CDR3 has 15 residues. CDR1 is MGHRA, CDR2 YSYEKL, per germline. The CDR3 DNA sequence: TGCGCCAGCAGCCTCCGACTAGCGGCGGAAGATACGCAGTATTTT. Protein sequence: CASSLRLAAEDTQYF.

The chain employs TRBV21-1 and TRBJ2-2. TRBV21-1 is labeled a pseudogene. The CDR3 runs 15 residues. DNA for the CDR3: TGTGCCAGCAGGCTGAGGGACGGCGACACCGGGGAGCTGTTTTTT. Its protein is CASRLRDGDTGELFF.

A few counts support this clone. The V gene is TRBV2, the J gene TRBJ2-3, with unresolved D. The CDR3 covers 14 residues. CDR1 and CDR2 from the germline V gene are SNHLY and FYNNEI. V was shortened by 10 bases and J by 6 bases, with 20 bases between the two germline ends. The CDR3 coding sequence is TGTGCCACCCCGACCCCCAATAAGGCGGATACGCAGTATTTT. It encodes CATPTPNKADTQYF.

This chain links TRBV19 with TRBJ1-5; a weak D match, TRBD1 (5 bases). This CDR3 is built from 12 residues. V dropped 4 bases and J dropped 7 bases, with 8 bases sitting between them. Germline CDR1 LNHDA, CDR2 SQIVND (reference sequence). The CDR3 region has the DNA TGTGCCAGTAGTACCGGGGGGCAGCCCCAGCATTTT. Protein product: CASSTGGQPQHF.

The rearrangement links TRBV6-5 to TRBJ1-2; D is undetermined. V shed 6 bases and J shed 11 bases, with 16 bases lying between them. The CDR3 spans 12 residues. The V gene's germline CDR1 is MNHEY and CDR2 SVGAGI. As DNA, the CDR3 is TGTGCCAGCAGCCCCAGCGGGCCGCTGTACACCTTC. Translation gives CASSPSGPLYTF.

The chain couples TRBV28 to TRBJ1-2, with D tentatively TRBD1 (5 bases). Germline V gene data show CDR1 as MDHEN and CDR2 as SYDVKM. There are 14 residues in the CDR3. V lost 6 bases to trimming and J lost 6 bases, with 17 bases between them. CDR3 sequence reads: CASRTGTLFDGYTF. The CDR3 nucleotides read TGTGCCAGCAGGACCGGGACGCTATTCGATGGCTACACCTTC.

The chain combines TRBV4-3 with TRBJ2-5; D perhaps matches TRBD2 (5 bases). The end of the DNA is better explained by TRBJ2-7, so the J call may be wrong. In germline, CDR1 is LGHNA, CDR2 YSLEER. The CDR3 loop spans 13 amino acids. The CDR3 reads CASSQDRGYEQYF. The DNA of the CDR3 is TGCGCCAGCAGCCAAGATCGGGGCTACGAGCAGTACTTC.

The V gene is TRBV6-5, the J gene TRBJ2-7, with D maybe TRBD2 (6 bases). This CDR3 contains 14 residues. The V end lost 2 bases, the J end lost 3 bases, and 11 bases lay between the germline ends. The germline CDR1 and CDR2 sequences are MNHEY and SVGAGI. The CDR3 DNA reads as TGTGCCAGCAGTTACGGGACTGCAGGCTACGAGCAGTACTTC. Its protein product is CASSYGTAGYEQYF.

In its sample, this clone was seen once. J is TRBJ2-5 and V is TRBV9; 10 nucleotides match TRBD2. Looked up from germline, CDR1 is SGDLS and CDR2 is YYNGEE. Trimming took 3 bases from V and 1 from J; bases not matched to a gene: 3. The CDR3 is 15 residues long. The CDR3 DNA sequence: TGTGCCAGCAGCGGGCTAGCGGGGGCCCAAGAGACCCAGTACTTC. It is translated as CASSGLAGAQETQYF.

This chain connects TRBV30 to TRBJ1-3; D is uncertain. Germline V gene sequence: CDR1 GTSNPN, CDR2 SVGIG (reference sequence). This CDR3 has 17 residues. Between the trimmed V and J ends, which lost 2 bases and 4 bases, there was a span of 21 bases. CDR3 nucleotide sequence: TGTGCCTGGAGTCCCCCAGGATCTGAACCCTCCGGAAACACCATATATTTT. It yields the protein CAWSPPGSEPSGNTIYF.

This clone was counted once. V and J are TRBV25-1 and TRBJ2-7; D remains ambiguous. CDR3 length: 13 amino acids. V lost 7 bases and J 3 bases, leaving 13 bases between the germline ends. Germline CDR1 and CDR2: MGHDK and SYGVNS. Written as DNA, the CDR3 is TGTGCCAGCACCCACAGTACTAACTACGAGCAGTACTTC. Encoded protein: CASTHSTNYEQYF.

This clone is a singleton in its sample. The chain uses TRBV7-2 and TRBJ1-1, with D perhaps matching TRBD1 (5 bases). Trimming took off 5 bases at V and 8 bases at J, with 21 bases between the two ends. Germline lookup yields CDR1 SGHTA and CDR2 FQGNSA. CDR3 length: 15 amino acids. The CDR3, as DNA: TGTGCCAGCAGCCAACCGACAGAACATCCGGGGGAAGCTTTCTTT. Translated, it gives CASSQPTEHPGEAFF.

The rearrangement joins TRBV5-4 to TRBJ2-1; D uncertain. V gave up 4 bases and J gave up 6 bases, with 11 bases separating them. CDR1 SGHNT and CDR2 YYREEE come from the germline V gene (reference sequence). The CDR3 is 13 residues long. CDR3 coding DNA: TGTGCCAGCAGCCCCAACTCGGGCAATGAGCAGTTCTTC. This translates into CASSPNSGNEQFF.

The chain uses TRBV7-2 and TRBJ2-2, with D unclear. Germline V gene sequence: CDR1 SGHTA, CDR2 FQGNSA. The V gene lost 1 base and the J gene lost 1 base, with 4 bases spanning the gap. The CDR3 covers 14 residues. The CDR3 nucleotides read TGTGCCAGCAGCTTAGACTGGAACACCGGGGAGCTGTTTTTT. Amino acid sequence: CASSLDWNTGELFF.

This clone came up once. The chain couples TRBV5-1 to TRBJ2-2, with a weak D call TRBD1 (6 bases). The CDR3 runs to 16 residues. Germline values: CDR1 SGHRS, CDR2 YFSETQ. Trimming cost V 0 bases and J 4 bases, with 13 bases left between them. CDR3 in DNA: TGCGCCAGCAGCTTGGCCACACAGGGCGCCACCGGGGAGCTGTTTTTT. Translation gives CASSLATQGATGELFF.

The V and J genes are TRBV18 and TRBJ1-5; 7 positions agree with TRBD1. The CDR3 sequence is 16 residues long. Germline V gene data show CDR1 as KGHSH and CDR2 as LQKENI. V dropped 3 bases and J dropped 5; count of bases not matched to a gene: 10. DNA for the CDR3: TGTGCCAGCTCACCCCAAGCCGGGACAGAGGATCAGCCCCAGCATTTT. Amino acids: CASSPQAGTEDQPQHF. Together with reference TRBV18 and TRBJ1-5, the CDR3 gives the full variable domain: NAGVMQNPRHLVRRRGQEARLRCSPMKGHSHVYWYRQLPEEGLKFMVYLQKENIIDESGMPKERFSAEFPKEGPSILRIQQVVRGDSAAYFCASSPQAGTEDQPQHFGDGTRLSIL.

This sequence joins TRBV7-2 and TRBJ1-2; D unclear. This CDR3 spans 13 amino acids. Germline assignment: CDR1 SGHTA and CDR2 FQGNSA. V was pared by 2 bases and J by 2 bases, with 6 bases between. DNA of the CDR3: TGTGCCAGCAGCTTATCCCAGAACTATGGCTACACCTTC. It specifies CASSLSQNYGYTF.

This clone was recorded only once. The J gene is TRBJ2-7, the V gene TRBV5-1; 11 bases line up with TRBD1. The CDR3 consists of 14 residues. Germline assignment: CDR1 SGHRS and CDR2 YFSETQ. Trimming at V came to 3 bases and at J to 6 bases, leaving 5 bases not matched to a gene. CDR3 sequence reads: CASSSSGTGGEQYF. Here the CDR3 DNA reads TGCGCCAGCAGCTCTTCCGGGACAGGGGGCGAGCAGTACTTC.

The chain joins TRBV6-5 to TRBJ2-7; no firm D call. CDR3 size: 16 residues. Germline assignment: CDR1 MNHEY and CDR2 SVGAGI. Trimming took 0 bases from V and 2 from J, leaving 14 bases between them. CDR3 DNA sequence: TGTGCCAGCAGTTACTCGAAAAGGGATCGGCCCTACGAGCAGTACTTC. Residues: CASSYSKRDRPYEQYF.

DNA for the CDR3: TGTGCCAGCAGCCCAAGGACTAGTCGAGAGACCCAGTACTTC. This encodes CASSPRTSRETQYF. This rearrangement joins TRBV11-2 to TRBJ2-5; 7 positions match TRBD2. V shed 5 bases, J shed 4 bases, and the junction held 7 bases outside the gene matches. CDR1 SGHAT and CDR2 FQNNGV come from the germline V gene. The CDR3 extends over 14 amino acids.

This clone was counted between two and nine times. The J gene is TRBJ1-2, the V gene TRBV5-1; tentative D call: TRBD1 (6 bases). Trimming cost V 0 bases and J 4 bases, with 10 bases left between them. This CDR3 comprises 14 residues. Germline CDR1 reads SGHRS; CDR2 reads YFSETQ. This CDR3 is CASSLEGRGYGYTF. For the CDR3, the DNA is TGCGCCAGCAGCTTGGAGGGCAGGGGCTATGGCTACACCTTC.